What follows describes a single TCR beta chain. This specimen comes from a study of T cells in lung cancer brain metastases. The CDR3 loop spans 17 amino acids. Germline V gene sequence: CDR1 SGHNT, CDR2 YYREEE (reference sequence). Trimming took 3 bases from V and 1 from J; bases not matched to a gene: 9. The protocol was immunoSEQ multiplex PCR, while the TCRdb copy is restricted to in-frame clones and leaves out a portion. This table has some 630 clones, under 95% appearing once. Patients had either synchronous oligometastatic disease or delayed solitary brain metastasis recurrence. This rearrangement joins TRBV5-4 to TRBJ2-1, with 8 bases fitting TRBD2. Input material: tumor tissue from a brain metastasis. The clonotype comes from a woman aged 50 to 65 with non-small cell lung cancer that had spread to the brain. CDR3 coding DNA: TGTGCCAGCAGCTCTAGCGGGCCTACCCTATCCTACAATGAGCAGTTCTTC. As protein: CASSSSGPTLSYNEQFF.